Listed here are 4 T cell receptor beta chains from one sample, sequenced in a study of cytomegalovirus exposure and HLA in healthy donors. Use of 60 Vbeta and 13 Jbeta primers characterized the PCR. The method was immunoSEQ multiplex PCR; TCRdb's version includes in-frame clones alone and lacks a portion of them. The data show around 200,000 clones, approximately 80% seen once. The sequenced material came from PBMCs. The receptors here all came from a woman between 45 and 65 years old in good health and CMV-seronegative.

As DNA, the CDR3 is TGTGCCAGCAGCCCGGGGAGTATACGGGTCGACTATGGCTACACCTTC. Translated: CASSPGSIRVDYGYTF. V is TRBV28 and J is TRBJ1-2; D is undetermined. Germline V gene data show CDR1 as MDHEN and CDR2 as SYDVKM. This CDR3 is 16 amino acids long. V dropped 6 bases and J dropped 3 bases, with 20 bases sitting between them.

CDR3 region: CASSVQGGSTEAFF. The DNA of the CDR3 is TGTGCCAGCAGTGTACAGGGAGGGAGCACTGAAGCTTTCTTT. The chain is built from TRBV6-6 and TRBJ1-1; weak D call: TRBD1 (6 bases). The germline gives CDR1 MNHNY, CDR2 SVGAGI (reference sequence). CDR3 size: 14 residues. The V and J ends lost 5 bases and 4 bases respectively, with 14 bases between them.

This clone was observed a few times. Germline is not matched at one junction end, which may reflect a read error. The genes are TRBV7-9 and TRBJ1-1; TRBD1 is a possible D gene (6 bases). CDR3 length: 12 amino acids. The V gene's germline CDR1 is SEHNR and CDR2 FQNEAQ (reference sequence). CDR3 DNA sequence: TGTTCCAGCCGGGAGGGGGGGACTGAAGCTTTCTTT. Translation: CSSREGGTEAFF.

The V gene is TRBV5-8, the J gene TRBJ2-2, with TRBD2 as a possible D gene (5 bases). The germline V and J ends were trimmed by 0 bases and 6 bases, with 9 bases remaining between them. The germline gives CDR1 SGHTS, CDR2 YDEGEE. The CDR3 runs to 14 residues. In DNA, the CDR3 is TGTGCCAGCAGCTTGGGAACGGGATCCGGGGAGCTGTTTTTT. Its protein product is CASSLGTGSGELFF.